Listed below are T cell receptor beta chains from one sample, sequenced in a study of T-cell reconstitution after alpha-beta-depleted transplantation in children. MiXCR, run by TCRdb on the PCR reads, gives a single entry per CDR3 protein. This sample has almost 500,000 distinct CDR3 sequences, with around 13% found just once. This specimen was PBMCs from the stem cell graft donor, taken from the stem cell graft. The receptor set was obtained from a human donor who donated a stem cell graft to a child with combined immunodeficiency. Both conserved end residues are part of each CDR3. The D gene is left open where the match is weak. Size is omitted from some rows. Given values are once, few, many or a class for expanded clones.

TRBV6-2/TRBV6-3,TRBJ1-2,few,.,CASRRGQYPGYTF,TGTGCCAGCAGACGAGGACAATATCCTGGCTACACCTTC
TRBV25-1,TRBJ2-3,many,.,CASSESTDTQYF,TGTGCCAGCAGTGAAAGCACAGATACGCAGTATTTT
TRBV11-2,TRBJ2-3,.,.,CASSETTDTQYF,TGTGCCAGCAGCGAAACTACCGATACGCAGTATTTT
TRBV6-5,TRBJ2-7,.,TRBD2,CASRRSGRLCEQYF,TGTGCCAGCAGACGCAGCGGGAGACTTTGCGAGCAGTACTTC
TRBV5-1,TRBJ1-1,many,.,CASSLVGGPTEAFF,TGCGCCAGCAGCTTGGTTGGGGGGCCAACTGAAGCTTTCTTT
TRBV6-1,TRBJ2-7,many,.,CASTRRGEGSYEQYF,TGTGCCAGCACTCGGAGGGGGGAGGGTTCCTACGAGCAGTACTTC
TRBV12-3/TRBV12-4,TRBJ2-3,many,TRBD2,CASRPTSANTDTQYF,TGTGCCAGCAGACCCACTAGCGCCAACACAGATACGCAGTATTTT
TRBV28,TRBJ2-5,many,TRBD2,CASGGLAGGIQETQYF,TGTGCCAGCGGCGGACTAGCGGGGGGGATCCAAGAGACCCAGTACTTC
TRBV6-1,TRBJ2-3,many,.,CASGTGPLTDTQYF,TGTGCCAGCGGTACAGGGCCTTTAACAGATACGCAGTATTTT
TRBV29-1,TRBJ2-7,few,.,CSVEGGAGFYEQYF,TGCAGCGTTGAAGGGGGGGCGGGTTTCTACGAGCAGTACTTC
TRBV7-6,TRBJ1-1,.,.,CASSLQADYTEAFF,TGTGCCAGCAGCTTACAGGCAGATTACACTGAAGCTTTCTTT
TRBV5-1,TRBJ1-1,.,TRBD1,CASSPADRGGTEAFF,TGCGCCAGCAGCCCCGCCGACAGGGGAGGCACTGAAGCTTTCTTT
TRBV20-1,TRBJ2-3,many,TRBD1,CSARDVGTGTDTQYF,TGCAGTGCTAGAGATGTCGGGACAGGCACAGATACGCAGTATTTT
TRBV6-2/TRBV6-3,TRBJ2-7,.,TRBD2,CASSPSGNYEQYF,TGTGCCAGCAGCCCTAGCGGCAACTACGAGCAGTACTTC
TRBV20-1,TRBJ2-7,few,.,CSARAQDRNYEQYF,TGCAGTGCTAGAGCCCAGGACAGAAACTACGAGCAGTACTTC
TRBV2,TRBJ2-3,.,TRBD2,CASSDLRLAGGRYDTQYF,TGTGCCAGCAGTGATCTAAGACTAGCGGGGGGGCGGTACGATACGCAGTATTTT
TRBV29-1,TRBJ2-3,many,.,CTLGVSGSDTQYF,TGCACCCTTGGGGTGTCGGGTTCAGATACGCAGTATTTT
TRBV10-3,TRBJ2-1,.,.,CAISESWQGIYNEQFF,TGTGCCATCAGTGAGTCGTGGCAGGGGATCTACAATGAGCAGTTCTTC
TRBV4-2,TRBJ2-5,.,TRBD2,CASSQGLAGSETQYF,TGTGCCAGCAGCCAAGGACTAGCGGGGTCGGAGACCCAGTACTTC
TRBV7-3,TRBJ2-3,few,.,CASSFGPYADTQYF,TGTGCCAGCAGCTTCGGACCCTATGCAGATACGCAGTATTTT
TRBV12-3/TRBV12-4,TRBJ1-3,.,.,CATTVTSGNTIYF,TGTGCCACCACAGTGACCTCTGGAAACACCATATATTTT
TRBV7-8,TRBJ2-3,few,.,CASSLDGRSLPIADTQYF,TGTGCCAGCAGCTTAGACGGGAGATCTCTCCCTATCGCAGATACGCAGTATTTT
TRBV5-1,TRBJ2-5,many,TRBD1,CASSLGRGQDF,TGCGCCAGCAGCTTGGGACGGGGACAGGACTTC
TRBV18,TRBJ1-1,many,.,CASSPPVPIGAFF,TGTGCCAGCTCACCTCCCGTGCCCATTGGGGCTTTCTTT
TRBV9,TRBJ2-1,many,.,CASSVGGLPNEQFF,TGTGCCAGCAGCGTAGGGGGACTCCCCAATGAGCAGTTCTTC
TRBV4-2,TRBJ2-2,few,.,CASSQDVGEAGELFF,TGTGCCAGCAGCCAAGATGTGGGGGAGGCCGGGGAGCTGTTTTTT
TRBV24-1,TRBJ2-3,.,TRBD2,CATSDFHLTSGIDTQYF,TGTGCCACCAGTGATTTTCATCTGACTAGCGGGATAGATACGCAGTATTTT
TRBV12-3/TRBV12-4,TRBJ1-2,few,.,CASSFSHGYTF,TGTGCCAGCAGTTTCTCTCATGGCTACACCTTC
TRBV29-1,TRBJ2-7,.,.,CSVVWDISYEQYF,TGCAGCGTTGTGTGGGACATCTCCTACGAGCAGTACTTC
TRBV4-3,TRBJ2-1,.,TRBD2,CASSQDSAGVFYNEQFF,TGCGCCAGCAGCCAAGATTCGGCGGGAGTCTTTTACAATGAGCAGTTCTTC
TRBV20-1,TRBJ2-3,many,.,CSARSNPGTRTTDTQYF,TGCAGTGCTAGATCTAACCCTGGGACTCGCACCACAGATACGCAGTATTTT
TRBV5-1,TRBJ2-2,many,TRBD2,CASKGLADAGELFF,TGCGCCAGCAAAGGACTAGCTGACGCCGGGGAGCTGTTTTTT
TRBV10-3,TRBJ2-1,.,TRBD2,CAISEFSGGPNEQFF,TGTGCCATCAGTGAGTTTAGCGGGGGGCCGAATGAGCAGTTCTTC
TRBV7-9,TRBJ2-2,.,.,CATSRFRPPGELFF,TGTGCCACCTCCAGATTTAGGCCCCCCGGGGAGCTGTTTTTT
TRBV3-1,TRBJ2-1,.,.,CASSQWRSAHNEQFF,TGTGCCAGCAGCCAATGGCGGTCGGCTCACAATGAGCAGTTCTTC
TRBV12-3/TRBV12-4,TRBJ2-3,many,TRBD1,CASSPPTGYGTDTQYF,TGTGCCAGCAGCCCCCCGACAGGGTATGGCACAGATACGCAGTATTTT
TRBV7-3,TRBJ2-1,.,TRBD2,CASSSKGEIGLAGGHEQFF,TGTGCCAGCAGCTCTAAGGGGGAGATCGGACTAGCGGGAGGACATGAGCAGTTCTTC
TRBV7-8,TRBJ2-5,few,.,CASSLGGTGSGTQYF,TGTGCCAGCAGCTTGGGGGGGACAGGTTCTGGAACCCAGTACTTC
TRBV20-1,TRBJ2-2,many,TRBD2,CSALPTSGRANTGELFF,TGCAGTGCCCTCCCGACTAGCGGGAGGGCCAACACCGGGGAGCTGTTTTTT
TRBV24-1,TRBJ2-3,.,.,CATSDSVTGTATDTQYF,TGTGCCACCAGTGATTCGGTAACAGGGACTGCCACAGATACGCAGTATTTT
TRBV27,TRBJ2-7,.,TRBD1,CASSPPRQGSSYEQYF,TGTGCCAGCAGTCCACCCCGACAGGGGAGCTCCTACGAGCAGTACTTC
TRBV6-2/TRBV6-3,TRBJ2-3,.,.,CASSRFGADTQYF,TGTGCCAGCAGCCGTTTCGGGGCAGATACGCAGTATTTT
TRBV9,TRBJ2-7,few,TRBD2,CASSGAGGLGEQYF,TGTGCCAGCAGCGGAGCGGGAGGTCTGGGGGAGCAGTACTTC
TRBV14,TRBJ2-2,few,.,CASSQSVNTGELFF,TGTGCCAGCAGCCAATCGGTGAACACCGGGGAGCTGTTTTTT
TRBV20-1,TRBJ2-7,.,.,CSAPDGGLSREQYF,TGCAGTGCTCCGGACGGGGGGCTCTCCCGGGAGCAGTACTTC
TRBV3-1,TRBJ2-3,.,.,CATSHLLGPARTDTQYF,TGTGCCACCAGCCACCTTCTCGGGCCGGCGCGGACAGATACGCAGTATTTT
TRBV15,TRBJ2-1,.,TRBD2,CATSRGDLAGNEQFF,TGTGCCACCAGCAGAGGGGATCTAGCGGGCAATGAGCAGTTCTTC
TRBV20-1,TRBJ2-1,many,.,CSYISDSRLGTYEQFF,TGCAGCTACATTTCGGACTCTCGCCTCGGGACATATGAGCAGTTCTTC
TRBV5-1,TRBJ2-7,.,TRBD1,CASSLMGQGSEQYF,TGCGCCAGCAGCTTGATGGGACAGGGGAGCGAGCAGTACTTC
TRBV20-1,TRBJ1-2,.,.,CSARDRPKGSYTF,TGCAGTGCTAGAGATCGACCTAAGGGATCCTACACCTTC
TRBV7-2,TRBJ1-1,few,.,CASSLVVRDTEAFF,TGTGCCAGCAGCTTAGTCGTTCGGGACACTGAAGCTTTCTTT
TRBV27,TRBJ2-7,few,.,CASRQGRFYEQYF,TGTGCCAGCAGGCAGGGGAGATTCTACGAGCAGTACTTC
TRBV3-1,TRBJ2-2,.,.,CASSQEASGWTGELFF,TGTGCCAGCAGCCAAGAGGCGAGCGGTTGGACCGGGGAGCTGTTTTTT
TRBV12-3/TRBV12-4,TRBJ2-7,many,TRBD1,CASSLGTGGYEQYF,TGTGCCAGCAGTTTAGGGACAGGCGGCTACGAGCAGTACTTC
TRBV12-3/TRBV12-4,TRBJ1-5,few,.,CASRQQGSNQPQHF,TGTGCCAGCAGACAACAGGGTAGCAATCAGCCCCAGCATTTT